Shown below are 18 T cell receptor beta chains from a single sample sequenced in a study of T cells in Graves' hyperthyroidism and ophthalmopathy. Amplification targeted TCR beta CDR3 regions from RNA transcripts. TCR CDR3 underwent first-round RT-PCR with the HTBI primer set. TCRdb itself ran the multiplex PCR reads through MiXCR, one entry per CDR3 protein. This sample yields a few hundred thousand distinct CDR3 sequences, of which 46% are seen a single time; just under 8.5% belongs to the top ten. Sequencing input: peripheral blood or thyroid tissue (not recorded which). These receptors all stem from a woman between 18 and 29 years old with Graves' hyperthyroidism.

Turning to this clonotype: A junction end diverges from the germline sequence, so it may reflect a read error. The chain couples TRBV24-1 to TRBJ2-6; D gene ambiguous. The CDR3 is 11 residues long. The germline V gene encodes CDR1 KGHDR and CDR2 SFDVKD. The CDR3 loop reads CATSGSDTEAF. In DNA, the CDR3 is TGTGCCACCAGTGGGTCAGACACTGAAGCTTTC.

V and J are TRBV29-1 and TRBJ1-1; maybe TRBD1 (5 bases). The V end was cut by 4 bases, the J end by 10 bases, with 13 bases between. Germline lookup yields CDR1 SQVTM and CDR2 ANQGSEA. The CDR3 runs 11 residues. In DNA form, the CDR3 reads TGCAGCGTTGGGGGACGGGAGGGAGCTTTCTTT. This encodes CSVGGREGAFF.

The chain recombines TRBV5-6 with TRBJ2-7; 8 bases match TRBD1. Trimming cost V 10 bases and J 2 bases; bases outside gene matches: 11. The CDR3 runs 14 residues. The germline gives CDR1 SGHDT, CDR2 YYEEEE. CDR3 in amino acids: CAWRGHRGAYEQYF. The CDR3 coding sequence is TGTGCCTGGAGGGGCCACAGGGGGGCCTACGAGCAGTACTTC.

This clonotype was detected many times. The chain recombines TRBV25-1 with TRBJ2-2, with 8 bases lining up with TRBD1. V shed 5 bases and J 1 base; nucleotides not matched to a gene: 3. CDR3 length: 15 amino acids. CDR1 is MGHDK, CDR2 SYGVNS, per germline. CDR3 sequence reads: CASSRTGRNTGELFF. The CDR3 DNA is TGTGCCAGCAGTCGGACAGGGAGGAACACCGGGGAGCTGTTTTTT.

This chain's CDR3 is CASSSVKYQETQYF. CDR3 coding DNA: TGTGCCAGCAGTTCTGTGAAGTACCAAGAGACCCAGTACTTC. V usage is TRBV12-3 or TRBV12-4 and J usage is TRBJ2-5; D uncertain. CDR3 length: 14 residues. V lost 4 bases, J lost 0 bases, and 9 bases lay in between.

This rearrangement joins TRBV2 to TRBJ1-6, with TRBD1 matching 7 bases. The germline CDR1 and CDR2 sequences are SNHLY and FYNNEI. The CDR3 runs to 16 residues. After removal of 0 bases from V and 10 bases from J, the junction contained 9 bases not matched to a gene. CDR3 bases: TGTGCCAGCAGTGAAGCTGAGGACAGGACGCAATCACCCCTCCACTTT. It specifies CASSEAEDRTQSPLHF.

About this clonotype: This clone may be a read error of a much larger clone one base away. CDR3 coding DNA: TGTGCCATCAGTGAGATCGGCCAAGAGACCCAGTACTTC. Its protein is CAISEIGQETQYF. The chain uses TRBV10-3 and TRBJ2-5; D gene unclear. From germline, CDR1 is ENHRY and CDR2 SYGVKD. The CDR3 has 13 amino acids. V lost 2 bases and J lost 1, with 5 bases in between.

The V and J genes are TRBV24-1 and TRBJ2-5; 11 bases are shared with TRBD2. Looked up from germline, CDR1 is KGHDR and CDR2 is SFDVKD. The CDR3 is 14 residues long. J was trimmed by 4 bases and V by 5 bases; bases with no gene match: 2. CDR3 nucleotide sequence: TGTGCCACCAGTGGCCTAGCGGGAGGAGAGACCCAGTACTTC. The encoded protein is CATSGLAGGETQYF.

This chain joins TRBV2 and TRBJ2-2, with 10 nucleotides matching TRBD1. The CDR3 loop spans 15 amino acids. The germline gives CDR1 SNHLY, CDR2 FYNNEI. The V segment lost 7 bases and the J segment 5 bases; nucleotides outside the gene matches: 7. CDR3 in amino acids: CASTHRTGGTGELFF. Here the CDR3 DNA reads TGTGCCAGCACCCATCGGACAGGGGGGACCGGGGAGCTGTTTTTT.

This clonotype was detected ten times or more. This chain connects TRBV2 to TRBJ1-3, with 10 nucleotides matching TRBD1. There are 15 residues in the CDR3. With 7 bases clipped from V and 2 bases from J, the junction kept 5 bases outside the gene matches. The germline CDR1 and CDR2 sequences are SNHLY and FYNNEI. In nucleotides, the CDR3 is TGTGCCAGCATAACGGACAGGGGGACTGGAAACACCATATATTTT. This gives the protein CASITDRGTGNTIYF.

The V and J genes are TRBV25-1 and TRBJ1-2, with a weak D call TRBD1 (5 bases). The germline V gene encodes CDR1 MGHDK and CDR2 SYGVNS. The CDR3 has 15 residues. Trimming removed 5 bases at V and 3 bases at J, with 16 bases between. The CDR3 here is CASSFQAGLDYGYTF. In DNA form, the CDR3 reads TGTGCCAGCAGTTTTCAGGCAGGGTTAGACTATGGCTACACCTTC.

This clonotype was detected once. The chain is built from TRBV2 and TRBJ1-2; D perhaps matches TRBD1 (5 bases). The CDR3 is made up of 15 amino acids. Trimming removed 5 bases from V and 4 bases from J, with 17 bases in between. Germline-derived CDR1 and CDR2 are SNHLY and FYNNEI. The CDR3 reads CASSLGSGEIYGYTF. The DNA for the CDR3 is TGTGCCAGCAGTTTAGGGTCGGGGGAGATCTATGGCTACACCTTC.

This clonotype was counted a single time. At one boundary the junction diverges from the germline segment, which might be a read error. This chain links TRBV6-5 with TRBJ2-5; D is possibly TRBD2 (5 bases). There are 12 residues in the CDR3. Germline-derived CDR1 and CDR2 are MNHEY and SVGAGI. CDR3 coding DNA: TGTGCCAGCAGTTCGGACGGGGAGACTCAGTACTTC. Amino acids: CASSSDGETQYF.

Only a few counts were recorded for this clonotype. The genes are TRBV19 and TRBJ1-1, with D perhaps matching TRBD1 (6 bases). Trimming took 8 bases from V and 4 from J, leaving 14 bases between them. Germline CDR1 LNHDA, CDR2 SQIVND (reference sequence). The CDR3 is 13 residues long. The CDR3 here is CASGGGLGTEAFF. The CDR3 DNA follows: TGTGCCAGTGGGGGGGGCTTGGGCACTGAAGCTTTCTTT.

CDR3 loop: CATSDPSTGGGGYTF. CDR3 DNA: TGTGCCACCAGTGATCCTTCGACAGGGGGCGGTGGCTACACCTTC. This chain joins TRBV24-1 and TRBJ1-2, with 10 positions matching TRBD1. The V gene end was trimmed by 3 bases and the J gene end by 7 bases; junction bases not matched to a gene: 7. The CDR3 extends over 15 amino acids. In germline, CDR1 is KGHDR, CDR2 SFDVKD.

In its sample, this clonotype was seen many times. The chain joins TRBV7-9 to TRBJ2-7, with TRBD2 matching over 7 bases. Germline V CDR1 and CDR2: SEHNR, FQNEAQ (reference sequence). The CDR3 has 14 residues. J was trimmed by 1 base and V by 4 bases; bases with no gene match: 4. CDR3 sequence reads: CASSSSGTSYEQYF. In nucleotides, the CDR3 is TGTGCCAGCAGCTCGAGCGGGACGTCCTACGAGCAGTACTTC. Full variable domain (remainder filled in from reference TRBV7-9 and TRBJ2-7): DTGVSQNPRHKITKRGQNVTFRCDPISEHNRLYWYRQTLGQGPEFLTYFQNEAQLEKSRLLSDRFSAERPKGSFSTLEIQRTEQGDSAMYLCASSSSGTSYEQYFGPGTRLTVT.

The chain links TRBV29-1 to TRBJ2-2; a possible D gene is TRBD1 (6 bases). The CDR3 has 15 amino acids. Germline V lookup: CDR1 SQVTM, CDR2 ANQGSEA. The V and J ends lost 4 bases and 7 bases respectively, with 19 bases between them. In nucleotides, the CDR3 is TGCAGCGTTGTCATATGGGGCTGGGACATCGGGGAGCTGTTTTTT. Encoded protein: CSVVIWGWDIGELFF.

The table lists this clonotype with many counts. This chain joins TRBV24-1 and TRBJ2-5, with D hard to call. The CDR3 covers 15 residues. CDR1 is KGHDR and CDR2 is SFDVKD in the germline V gene. V was pared by 3 bases and J by 5 bases, with 15 bases between. CDR3 residues: CATSDGTKFLETQYF. The CDR3 DNA follows: TGTGCCACCAGTGATGGTACTAAGTTCCTGGAGACCCAGTACTTC.